Each of the 17 T cell receptor beta chains below was sequenced from the same sample in a study of post-analysis software for immune sequencing data. Their antigens remain unidentified. Included in the TCR beta cDNA libraries were unique molecular identifiers. Via MiXCR, TCRdb re-called the PCR reads, giving one row per CDR3 protein. The sample gives about half a million distinct CDR3 sequences, less than 45% of which show up once; 12% is in the top ten. Study-wide findings and caveats: Relative to controls, patients had about 5 TRBV segments at higher frequency, with TRBV5-6, TRBV5-1 and TRBV20-1 among these.

The sequencing input was blood. The receptors were gathered from a girl aged 5 to 17 with multiple sclerosis.

This clonotype was seen a few times. The chain links TRBV4-2 to TRBJ2-5; the match to TRBD1 covers 10 bases. There are 14 residues in the CDR3. V dropped 1 base and J dropped 4; count of bases not matched to a gene: 0. The germline CDR1 and CDR2 sequences are LGHNA and YNFKEQ. The CDR3 DNA reads TGTGCCAGCAGCCAAGGGACAGGGGGAGAGACCCAGTACTTC. As protein: CASSQGTGGETQYF.

V is TRBV4-2 and J is TRBJ1-2, with D tentatively TRBD1 (5 bases). Between the trimmed V and J ends, which lost 1 base and 5 bases, there was a span of 17 bases. In germline, CDR1 is LGHNA, CDR2 YNFKEQ. The CDR3 contains 16 residues. CDR3 loop: CASSQAGSGGGYGYTF. The DNA for the CDR3 is TGTGCCAGCAGCCAAGCCGGCAGTGGGGGAGGTTATGGCTACACCTTC.

This chain links TRBV29-1 with TRBJ2-1; the D is unclear. CDR3 length: 9 residues. Germline CDR1 reads SQVTM; CDR2 reads ANQGSEA. Trimming removed 4 bases from V and 7 bases from J, with 2 bases in between. The CDR3 DNA reads TGCAGCGTTGCGAATGAGCAGTTCTTC. It is translated as CSVANEQFF.

The chain carries TRBV5-1 and TRBJ1-5, with 9 bases fitting TRBD1. The CDR3 contains 15 residues. Germline V CDR1 and CDR2: SGHRS, YFSETQ. J was trimmed by 5 bases and V by 3 bases; bases with no gene match: 6. CDR3 coding DNA: TGCGCCAGCAGCTCGACAGGGGGAGTATATCAGCCCCAGCATTTT. This codes for CASSSTGGVYQPQHF.

V is TRBV7-3 and J is TRBJ1-2; TRBD1 is a possible D gene (5 bases). V lost 0 bases and J 3 bases, leaving 14 bases between the germline ends. CDR3 length equals 16 residues. Germline V lookup: CDR1 SGHTA, CDR2 FQGTGA. CDR3 sequence: CASSLTGGDADYGYTF. The CDR3 region has the DNA TGTGCCAGCAGCTTAACCGGGGGGGACGCCGACTATGGCTACACCTTC. Full variable domain (remainder filled in from reference TRBV7-3 and TRBJ1-2): GAGVSQTPSNKVTEKGKYVELRCDPISGHTALYWYRQSLGQGPEFLIYFQGTGAADDSGLPNDRFFAVRPEGSVSTLKIQRTERGDSAVYLCASSLTGGDADYGYTFGSGTRLTVV.

The rearrangement joins TRBV12-3 or TRBV12-4 to TRBJ1-2; a weak D match, TRBD1 (5 bases). V was pared by 5 bases and J by 8 bases, with 15 bases between. The CDR3 loop spans 13 amino acids. The CDR3 reads CASSGTSRWGYTF. The CDR3 DNA reads as TGTGCCAGCAGTGGGACTTCCCGGTGGGGCTACACCTTC.

This clonotype showed up just a few times. The chain combines TRBV12-3 or TRBV12-4 with TRBJ2-7; possible D gene TRBD1, 5 bases. V was pared by 10 bases and J by 6 bases, with 10 bases between. The CDR3 is made up of 10 amino acids. The CDR3 region has the DNA TGTGCCACCTCAAGGGGCGAGCAGTACTTC. This translates into CATSRGEQYF.

J is TRBJ2-5 and V is TRBV18; D is undetermined. With 1 base removed from V and 2 bases from J, the gap between germline ends came to 5 bases. Per germline, CDR1 KGHSH and CDR2 LQKENI. The CDR3 spans 13 residues. CDR3 sequence: CASSPQVQETQYF. In nucleotides, the CDR3 is TGTGCCAGCTCACCACAGGTACAAGAGACCCAGTACTTC.

V is TRBV28 and J is TRBJ1-2, with 7 nucleotides matching TRBD1. The CDR3 is 15 amino acids. CDR1 is MDHEN and CDR2 is SYDVKM in the germline V gene. V shed 3 bases, J shed 6 bases, and the junction held 10 bases outside the gene matches. The CDR3 coding sequence is TGTGCCAGCAGTTTTAGTGGTAGGCAGGGGGATGGCTACACCTTC. Its protein product is CASSFSGRQGDGYTF.

This sequence joins TRBV6-1 and TRBJ2-7; tentative D call: TRBD1 (5 bases). Trimming removed 5 bases at V and 3 bases at J, with 11 bases between. Per germline, CDR1 MNHNS and CDR2 SASEGT. This CDR3 is 13 amino acids long. The CDR3 reads CASSFIQGYEQYF. CDR3 coding DNA: TGTGCCAGCAGTTTTATCCAGGGCTACGAGCAGTACTTC.

There are a few counts of this clonotype. The V gene is TRBV20-1, the J gene TRBJ2-5, with 9 nucleotides matching TRBD2. This CDR3 has 19 residues. In germline, CDR1 is DFQATT, CDR2 SNEGSKA (reference sequence). V lost 1 base, J lost 0 bases, and 15 bases stayed unmatched. As DNA, the CDR3 is TGCAGTGCTAGAGGGGGTCCCGGGGCTAGCGGGGAAAACCAAGAGACCCAGTACTTC. This codes for CSARGGPGASGENQETQYF.

This clonotype was seen a handful of times. This rearrangement joins TRBV5-1 to TRBJ2-3; D is perhaps TRBD1 (6 bases). Germline V gives CDR1 SGHRS, CDR2 YFSETQ. Trimming removed 4 bases at V and 2 bases at J, with 11 bases between. The CDR3 loop spans 14 amino acids. DNA for the CDR3: TGCGCCAGCAGCCCCGGACAGAACACAGATACGCAGTATTTT. Protein: CASSPGQNTDTQYF. The full variable domain, rest sourced from reference TRBV5-1 and TRBJ2-3, is KAGVTQTPRYLIKTRGQQVTLSCSPISGHRSVSWYQQTPGQGLQFLFEYFSETQRNKGNFPGRFSGRQFSNSRSEMNVSTLELGDSALYLCASSPGQNTDTQYFGPGTRLTVL.

The chain recombines TRBV6-5 with TRBJ2-7, with TRBD1 as a possible D gene (5 bases). Germline V lookup: CDR1 MNHEY, CDR2 SVGAGI. This CDR3 is 17 amino acids long. The V and J ends lost 2 bases and 3 bases respectively, with 20 bases between them. DNA of the CDR3: TGTGCCAGCAGTTACGCCGATACAGGTTTTTTTAACTACGAGCAGTACTTC. Protein product: CASSYADTGFFNYEQYF.

This clonotype has a handful of counts. V usage is TRBV4-2 and J usage is TRBJ2-7; 10 bases fit TRBD2. The ends lost 4 bases at V and 1 base at J; junction bases unmatched: 13. Germline loops: CDR1 LGHNA, CDR2 YNFKEQ. The CDR3 is 18 residues long. The CDR3 sequence is CASSRERGTSGTSYEQYF. The CDR3 nucleotides read TGTGCCAGCAGCCGAGAACGTGGCACTAGCGGGACTTCCTACGAGCAGTACTTC.

Only a few counts were recorded for this clonotype. This chain links TRBV28 with TRBJ2-7, with TRBD2 identical over 8 bases. V lost 7 bases, J lost 4 bases, and 12 bases stayed unmatched. Germline V lookup: CDR1 MDHEN, CDR2 SYDVKM. The CDR3 has 15 residues. For the CDR3, the DNA is TGTGCCAGCACCGGGGGGGCGCATGTCCTATACGAGCAGTACTTC. It codes for CASTGGAHVLYEQYF.

The chain joins TRBV10-3 to TRBJ1-2; D gene uncertain. The CDR3 is 16 residues long. Germline-derived CDR1 and CDR2 are ENHRY and SYGVKD. Trimming took off 1 base at V and 2 bases at J, with 14 bases between the two ends. The CDR3 DNA reads as TGTGCCATCAGTGAGTTTGATGGACGGACGAACTATGGCTACACCTTC. It codes for CAISEFDGRTNYGYTF.

V gene TRBV29-1 combines with J gene TRBJ2-3; D is unresolved. The CDR3 covers 13 residues. CDR1 is SQVTM, CDR2 ANQGSEA, per germline. For the CDR3, the DNA is TGCAGTAACGGCGGCACCAGCACAGATACGCAGTATTTT. It translates to CSNGGTSTDTQYF.